The 23 T cell receptor beta chains below were found in one sample sequenced in a study of human T cells and chemical hapten exposure. The sample's time point: patch test 2, 6 weeks after DPC sensitization. Regarding treatment: therapeutic diphenylcyclopropenone sensitization with weekly scalp DPC. TCRdb re-analysed the RACE reads in MiXCR, keeping a single row per CDR3 protein. The sample includes a few hundred thousand distinct CDR3 sequences, nearly 6.5% of them seen just once. Sequencing was performed on whole blood, taken in connection with sensitization to the hapten diphenylcyclopropenone (DPC). These receptor sequences come from a young woman with alopecia areata. Some clones in this sample may be carry-over from other donors' samples.

This clonotype appeared a few times. As DNA, the CDR3 is TGTGCCAGCAGGACGCCGACGGACAGGGATGGCGAGCAGTACTTC. Translation gives CASRTPTDRDGEQYF. This chain links TRBV12-3 or TRBV12-4 with TRBJ2-7; 8 bases are a match to TRBD1. CDR3 length: 15 amino acids. V shed 6 bases and J 6 bases; nucleotides not matched to a gene: 13.

This clonotype showed up many times. J is TRBJ1-2 and V is TRBV7-2; D call uncertain. In germline, CDR1 is SGHTA, CDR2 FQGNSA. The CDR3 runs 13 residues. Trimming stripped 1 base from V and 8 bases from J, with 11 bases between. The CDR3 reads CASSLGELGGYTF. Written as DNA, the CDR3 is TGTGCCAGCAGCTTAGGGGAGCTGGGAGGCTACACCTTC.

The rearrangement joins TRBV9 to TRBJ1-5; D not certain. V shed 0 bases and J shed 0 bases, with 7 bases lying between them. There are 15 residues in the CDR3. Germline V gene lookup returns CDR1 SGDLS and CDR2 YYNGEE. The CDR3 loop is CASSVAPDSNQPQHF. The CDR3 region has the DNA TGTGCCAGCAGCGTAGCCCCAGATAGCAATCAGCCCCAGCATTTT.

This clonotype was counted at least ten times. CDR3 nucleotide sequence: TGTGCCAGCACCCCAGGGGGACAGGGGGCTGAAGCTTTCTTT. Its protein product is CASTPGGQGAEAFF. This chain joins TRBV27 and TRBJ1-1; 11 nucleotides line up with TRBD1. Trimming removed 7 bases from V and 6 bases from J; junction bases left unmatched: 7. This CDR3 is built from 14 residues. CDR1 and CDR2 (germline): MNHEY, SMNVEV (reference sequence).

This clonotype was counted at least ten times. The gene calls are TRBV6-1 and TRBJ1-2; the D is unclear. Per the germline V gene, CDR1 is MNHNS and CDR2 is SASEGT. With 2 bases removed from V and 0 bases from J, the gap between germline ends came to 4 bases. The CDR3 runs to 13 residues. CDR3 region: CASSENSNYGYTF. CDR3 coding DNA: TGTGCCAGCAGTGAAAATTCTAACTATGGCTACACCTTC.

This clonotype showed up just a few times. This chain uses TRBV12-3 or TRBV12-4 with TRBJ1-2; the D gene is possibly TRBD1 (6 bases). Trimming stripped 5 bases from V and 5 bases from J, with 15 bases between. The length of the CDR3 is 14 residues. The CDR3 coding sequence is TGTGCCAGCAGTGCCTACAGGGCTATTTATGGCTACACCTTC. Amino acid sequence: CASSAYRAIYGYTF.

The V call is TRBV9, the J call TRBJ2-3; 8 nucleotides match TRBD1. Germline CDR1 is SGDLS and CDR2 is YYNGEE. V shed 6 bases and J 4 bases; nucleotides not matched to a gene: 13. This CDR3 comprises 16 residues. Written as DNA, the CDR3 is TGTGCCAGCACCCCCCAGGGGGCGTGGGGTCCAGATACGCAGTATTTT. Translation: CASTPQGAWGPDTQYF.

In its sample, this clonotype was seen many times. V and J are TRBV29-1 and TRBJ2-6; no firm D call. Germline CDR1 is SQVTM and CDR2 is ANQGSEA. This CDR3 region has 14 residues. The V end was cut by 2 bases, the J end by 4 bases, with 9 bases between. DNA of the CDR3: TGCAGCGTTGAAAGTCCCGCGGGGGCCAACGTCCTGACTTTC. This gives the protein CSVESPAGANVLTF.

This clonotype was seen a handful of times. The chain couples TRBV5-6 to TRBJ1-2; the D gene is possibly TRBD1 (6 bases). V gave up 2 bases and J gave up 6 bases, with 11 bases separating them. The CDR3 covers 13 residues. The V gene's germline CDR1 is SGHDT and CDR2 YYEEEE. The DNA of the CDR3 is TGTGCCAGCAGCTTACAGGGACTACATGGCTACACCTTC. Amino acid sequence: CASSLQGLHGYTF.

This clonotype was observed at least ten times. This chain joins TRBV15 and TRBJ1-6; D ambiguous. The CDR3 totals 17 residues. V dropped 5 bases and J dropped 3 bases, with 17 bases sitting between them. The germline V gene has CDR1 LNHNV and CDR2 YYDKDF (reference sequence). The CDR3 region has the DNA TGTGCCACCAGCTTACCTACCGGGATAGACTATAATTCACCCCTCCACTTT. This codes for CATSLPTGIDYNSPLHF.

This clonotype was found a few times. V gene TRBV10-3 combines with J gene TRBJ1-6; the D is unclear. The CDR3 has 13 residues. V was pared by 7 bases and J by 8 bases, with 12 bases between. The germline CDR1 and CDR2 sequences are ENHRY and SYGVKD. The DNA of the CDR3 is TGTGCCATCACCGAAGAGGGTCATTCACCCCTCCACTTT. Translated, it gives CAITEEGHSPLHF.

This clonotype was recorded at least ten times. The chain is built from TRBV18 and TRBJ2-2, with D possibly matching TRBD2 (5 bases). The CDR3 is 14 residues long. Trimming removed 6 bases from V and 3 bases from J, with 11 bases in between. Looked up from germline, CDR1 is KGHSH and CDR2 is LQKENI. The CDR3 region is CASSPGLDTGELFF. The CDR3 nucleotides read TGTGCCAGCTCGCCCGGACTGGACACCGGGGAGCTGTTTTTT. The full variable domain, its missing parts supplied by reference TRBV18 and TRBJ2-2, is NAGVMQNPRHLVRRRGQEARLRCSPMKGHSHVYWYRQLPEEGLKFMVYLQKENIIDESGMPKERFSAEFPKEGPSILRIQQVVRGDSAAYFCASSPGLDTGELFFGEGSRLTVL.

This clonotype was counted ten times or more. J is TRBJ1-1 and V is TRBV5-1; D not certain. CDR1 is SGHRS and CDR2 is YFSETQ in the germline V gene. Trimming took off 0 bases at V and 3 bases at J, with 12 bases between the two ends. The CDR3 runs 15 residues. The CDR3 region has the DNA TGCGCCAGCAGCTTGGGGGCAGGCCCGTACACTGAAGCTTTCTTT. Its translation: CASSLGAGPYTEAFF.

This clonotype was counted a few times. The chain has TRBV11-3 and TRBJ2-3; 8 bases fit TRBD1. The CDR3 length is 17 residues. V shed 3 bases and J 1 base; nucleotides not matched to a gene: 9. CDR1 SGHNT and CDR2 YENEEA come from the germline V gene. The CDR3 DNA reads TGTGCCAGCAGCTTCAGGCAGGGGGCCTCGGGCACAGATACGCAGTATTTT. Its translation is CASSFRQGASGTDTQYF.

This clonotype showed up many times. The J gene is TRBJ1-3, the V gene TRBV27; D gene unclear. The CDR3 consists of 15 residues. Trimming removed 5 bases at V and 2 bases at J, with 13 bases between. Germline V gene lookup returns CDR1 MNHEY and CDR2 SMNVEV (reference sequence). The DNA of the CDR3 is TGTGCCAGCAGTCACGCGACGACTCCTGGAAACACCATATATTTT. It translates to CASSHATTPGNTIYF.

This clonotype was counted a few times. The chain couples TRBV7-9 to TRBJ1-1; D remains ambiguous. This CDR3 spans 14 amino acids. V lost 7 bases and J lost 1, with 13 bases in between. Germline loops: CDR1 SEHNR, CDR2 FQNEAQ (reference sequence). CDR3 DNA: TGTGCCAGCACCGTCGACACCCGGAACACTGAAGCTTTCTTT. Translating gives CASTVDTRNTEAFF.

This clonotype was observed a handful of times. The CDR3 DNA is TGTGCCAGCAGCTTCCGGGACAGGGGCGCTGAAGCTTTCTTT. Translated, it gives CASSFRDRGAEAFF. The chain uses TRBV13 and TRBJ1-1; TRBD1 matches 10 bases. The CDR3 extends over 14 amino acids. The germline gives CDR1 PRHDT, CDR2 FYEKMQ (reference sequence). V dropped 3 bases and J dropped 6; count of bases not matched to a gene: 4.

This clonotype was seen repeatedly, ten times or more. This chain joins TRBV20-1 and TRBJ2-7; D gene unclear. CDR1 and CDR2 (germline): DFQATT, SNEGSKA (reference sequence). The CDR3 spans 13 residues. Trimming removed 4 bases at V and 1 base at J, with 11 bases between. CDR3 DNA sequence: TGCAGTGCTATTACCGGTTCTTCCTACGAGCAGTACTTC. This codes for CSAITGSSYEQYF.

This chain links TRBV6-1 with TRBJ2-7, with 10 nucleotides matching TRBD1. J gave up 7 bases and V 7 bases, and 7 bases lay outside the gene matches. Germline lookup yields CDR1 MNHNS and CDR2 SASEGT. The length of the CDR3 is 13 residues. CDR3 sequence: CASMTGGRWEQYF. In nucleotides, the CDR3 is TGTGCCAGCATGACAGGGGGCCGTTGGGAGCAGTACTTC.

The chain is built from TRBV20-1 and TRBJ1-1; D gene unclear. V lost 0 bases and J 6 bases, leaving 11 bases between the germline ends. CDR1 and CDR2 (germline): DFQATT, SNEGSKA (reference sequence). CDR3 length: 13 residues. CDR3: CSAREGSSPEAFF. The CDR3, as DNA: TGCAGTGCTAGAGAGGGGAGTTCTCCTGAAGCTTTCTTT.

This clonotype was found a few times. The genes are TRBV6-1 and TRBJ2-5; D is ambiguous. The germline V gene encodes CDR1 MNHNS and CDR2 SASEGT. The CDR3 runs to 14 residues. V was pared by 1 base and J by 2 bases, with 8 bases between. CDR3 coding DNA: TGTGCCAGCAGTGAAGTAGACGCACAAGAGACCCAGTACTTC. It translates to CASSEVDAQETQYF.

This clonotype was detected a few times. V usage is TRBV20-1 and J usage is TRBJ2-3; D gene unclear. The CDR3 is 11 amino acids. Trimming removed 4 bases from V and 5 bases from J, with 7 bases in between. CDR1 and CDR2 (germline): DFQATT, SNEGSKA (reference sequence). This CDR3 is CSAKWGDTQYF. CDR3 nucleotide sequence: TGCAGTGCTAAGTGGGGAGATACGCAGTATTTT.

This clonotype was detected ten times or more. V gene TRBV20-1 combines with J gene TRBJ1-5; D unclear. V was trimmed by 3 bases and J by 0 bases, leaving 15 bases between them. CDR1 is DFQATT, CDR2 SNEGSKA, per germline (reference sequence). The CDR3 extends over 16 amino acids. The CDR3 DNA reads TGCAGTGCTAGGACTCCGAGGCACTTTAGCAATCAGCCCCAGCATTTT. It yields the protein CSARTPRHFSNQPQHF.